Given below is one T cell receptor (beta chain) in context. The record originates from a study of control samples from healthy donors and cancer patients. The repertoire was sequenced with immunoSEQ multiplex PCR; TCRdb's copy has only in-frame clones and lacks some. This sample has over 65,000 clones, with roughly nine tenths found just once. The trim removed 7 bases at V and 5 bases at J, leaving 9 bases unmatched. The CDR3 covers 15 residues. Germline V gene lookup returns CDR1 MNHEY and CDR2 SMNVEV (reference sequence). The sequenced sample was PBMCs. The sequence was obtained from a woman in her 50s with colorectal cancer. The V call is TRBV27, the J call TRBJ1-1, with TRBD1 matching 11 bases. The CDR3: CASNPTGTGGTEAFF. The CDR3 DNA follows: TGTGCCAGCAATCCGACCGGGACAGGGGGTACTGAAGCTTTCTTT.